This T cell receptor (beta chain) was found in a study of PD-1 blockade in mismatch repair-deficient tumors. Whole-study results and caveats: Tumor-resident clones, often undetectable pretreatment in blood, expanded then contracted after pembrolizumab.

There are 14 residues in the CDR3. Germline lookup yields CDR1 SSHAT and CDR2 FNYEAQ (reference sequence). The TCR-sequenced patients were a few responders to pembrolizumab. TCRdb keeps only in-frame clones here, not all; method: immunoSEQ multiplex PCR. The sample lists around 51,000 clones; over 70% were seen once. The table lists this clone with a few counts. Its antigen is unknown. One end of the junction does not line up with germline, which may come from a read error. In the same sample, other DNA sequences code for this CDR3. This TCR derives from an adult with mismatch repair-deficient cancer. Sequenced material: peripheral blood, taken less than 21 weeks after starting pembrolizumab. This chain links TRBV7-7 with TRBJ2-2, with 10 bases identical to TRBD2. The CDR3 spells CASSSGLADGELFF. The DNA for the CDR3 is TGTGCTAGCAGCTCCGGACTAGCGGACGGGGAGCTGTTTTTT. Filled out from reference TRBV7-7 and TRBJ2-2, the complete variable domain reads GAGVSQSPRYKVTKRGQDVTLRCDPISSHATLYWYQQALGQGPEFLTYFNYEAQPDKSGLPSDRFSAERPEGSISTLTIQRTEQRDSAMYRCASSSGLADGELFFGEGSRLTVL.